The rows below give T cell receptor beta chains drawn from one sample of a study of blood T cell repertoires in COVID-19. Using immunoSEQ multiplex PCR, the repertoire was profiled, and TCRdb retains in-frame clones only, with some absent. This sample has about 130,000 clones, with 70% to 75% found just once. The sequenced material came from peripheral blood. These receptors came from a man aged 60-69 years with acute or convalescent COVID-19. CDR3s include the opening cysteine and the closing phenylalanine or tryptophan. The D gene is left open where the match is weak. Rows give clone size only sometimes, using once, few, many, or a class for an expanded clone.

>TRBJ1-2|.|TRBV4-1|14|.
CASSQGQLNYGYTF
TGCGCCAGCAGCCAAGGACAGCTTAACTATGGCTACACCTTC
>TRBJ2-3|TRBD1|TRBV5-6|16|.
CASSKGTGGDTDTQYF
TGTGCCAGCAGCAAAGGAACAGGGGGCGACACAGATACGCAGTATTTT
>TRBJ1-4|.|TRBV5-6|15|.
CASSFQLGSNEKLFF
TGTGCCAGCAGCTTTCAACTCGGGAGTAATGAAAAACTGTTTTTT
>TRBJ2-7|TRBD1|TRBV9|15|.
CASSVGTGVSYEQYF
TGTGCCAGCAGCGTAGGGACAGGAGTTTCCTACGAGCAGTACTTC
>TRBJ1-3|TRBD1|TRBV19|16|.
CASSTGQGGGGNTIYF
TGTGCCAGTAGTACCGGACAGGGGGGAGGAGGAAACACCATATATTTT
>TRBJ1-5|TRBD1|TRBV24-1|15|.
CATSAGTGNGQPQHF
TGTGCCACCAGTGCGGGGACAGGGAATGGGCAGCCCCAGCATTTT
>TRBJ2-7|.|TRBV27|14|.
CASSPSVGSYEQYF
TGTGCCAGCAGTCCGTCTGTCGGCTCCTACGAGCAGTACTTC
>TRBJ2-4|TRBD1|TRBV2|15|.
CASSKDRDAKNIQYF
TGTGCCAGCAGCAAGGACAGGGACGCCAAAAACATTCAGTACTTC
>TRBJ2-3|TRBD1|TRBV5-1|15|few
CASSTLGQAPDTQYF
TGCGCCAGCAGCACCCTGGGACAGGCTCCAGATACGCAGTATTTT
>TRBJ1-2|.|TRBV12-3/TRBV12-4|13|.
CASSPGGGQGYTF
TGTGCCAGCAGCCCCGGCGGGGGCCAGGGCTACACCTTC
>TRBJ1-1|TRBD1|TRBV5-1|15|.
CASSPRQGIRTEAFF
TGCGCCAGCAGCCCTCGACAGGGTATCCGCACTGAAGCTTTCTTT
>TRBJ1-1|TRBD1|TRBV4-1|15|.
CASSQEPGQGTEAFF
TGCGCCAGCAGCCAAGAACCGGGACAGGGTACTGAAGCTTTCTTT
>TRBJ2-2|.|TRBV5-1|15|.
CASGLGTGIPGELFF
TGCGCCAGCGGGCTAGGTACGGGAATTCCCGGGGAGCTGTTTTTT
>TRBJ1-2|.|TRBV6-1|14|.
CASSELPGGYGYTF
TGTGCCAGCAGTGAATTACCCGGGGGGTATGGCTACACCTTC
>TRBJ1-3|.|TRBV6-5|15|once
CASSYGGGSGNTIYF
TGTGCCAGCAGTTACGGCGGCGGTTCTGGAAACACCATATATTTT
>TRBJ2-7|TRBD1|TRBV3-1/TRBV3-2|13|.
CASSFTGAHEQYF
TGTGCCAGCAGCTTTACAGGGGCACACGAGCAGTACTTC
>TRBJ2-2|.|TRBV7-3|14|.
CASSQGRSTGELFF
TGTGCCAGCAGCCAAGGGAGATCAACCGGGGAGCTGTTTTTT
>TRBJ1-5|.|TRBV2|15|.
CASSRQDNSNQPQHF
TGTGCCAGCAGTCGACAGGACAATAGCAATCAGCCCCAGCATTTT
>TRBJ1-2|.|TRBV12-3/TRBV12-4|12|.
CASSLAPRGYTF
TGTGCCAGCAGTTTAGCGCCGAGAGGCTACACCTTC
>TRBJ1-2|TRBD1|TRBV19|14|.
CASPGQGAGDGYTF
TGTGCCAGCCCAGGACAGGGGGCGGGAGATGGCTACACCTTC
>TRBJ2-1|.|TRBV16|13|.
CASSQSGRGEQFF
TGTGCCAGCAGCCAATCGGGCAGGGGTGAGCAGTTCTTC
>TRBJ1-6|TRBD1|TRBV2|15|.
CASSEDQGGSSPLHF
TGTGCCAGCAGTGAAGACCAGGGGGGTAGTTCACCCCTCCACTTT
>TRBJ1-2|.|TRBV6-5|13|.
CASRAGPAYGYTF
TGTGCCAGCAGGGCGGGGCCGGCCTATGGCTACACCTTC
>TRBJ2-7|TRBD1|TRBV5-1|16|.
CASSQKDRGRVYEQYF
TGCGCCAGCAGCCAAAAAGACAGGGGGCGCGTCTACGAGCAGTACTTC
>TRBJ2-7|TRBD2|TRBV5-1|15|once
CASSESGRSFYEQYF
TGCGCCAGCAGCGAAAGCGGGAGGAGTTTCTACGAGCAGTACTTC
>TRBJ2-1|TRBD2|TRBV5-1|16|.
CASSLAVAGGQGEQFF
TGCGCCAGCAGCTTGGCAGTAGCGGGAGGGCAGGGTGAGCAGTTCTTC
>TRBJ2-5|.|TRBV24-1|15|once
CATSDLWPEAETQYF
TGTGCCACCAGTGATTTATGGCCAGAGGCGGAGACCCAGTACTTC
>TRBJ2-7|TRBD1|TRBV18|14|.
CASSTGQGVHEQYF
TGTGCCAGCTCGACGGGACAGGGTGTCCACGAGCAGTACTTC
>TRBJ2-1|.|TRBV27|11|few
CASRTGKKQFF
TGTGCCAGCAGAACAGGCAAGAAGCAGTTCTTC
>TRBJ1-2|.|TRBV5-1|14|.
CASSLAGYNYGYTF
TGCGCCAGCAGCTTGGCGGGATATAACTATGGCTACACCTTC
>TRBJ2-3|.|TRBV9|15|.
CASSDLGASTDTQYF
TGTGCCAGCAGCGACTTAGGGGCTAGCACAGATACGCAGTATTTT
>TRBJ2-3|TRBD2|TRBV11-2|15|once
CASSPSSGRVDTQYF
TGTGCCAGCAGCCCGAGTAGCGGGAGAGTAGATACGCAGTATTTT
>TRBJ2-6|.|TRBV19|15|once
CASSPFRTGANVLTF
TGTGCCAGTAGCCCGTTCAGGACTGGGGCCAACGTCCTGACTTTC
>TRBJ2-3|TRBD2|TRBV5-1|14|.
CASRLTGRTDTQYF
TGCGCCAGCAGGCTCACCGGGAGGACAGATACGCAGTATTTT
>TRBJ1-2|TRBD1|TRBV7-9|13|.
CASSLVGGHGYTF
TGTGCCAGCAGCTTAGTAGGGGGCCATGGCTACACCTTC
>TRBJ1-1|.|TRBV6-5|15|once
CASTKRHPSNTEAFF
TGTGCCAGCACTAAACGCCACCCCTCAAACACTGAAGCTTTCTTT
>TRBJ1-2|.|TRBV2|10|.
CASREGGYTF
TGTGCCAGCAGGGAGGGTGGCTACACCTTC
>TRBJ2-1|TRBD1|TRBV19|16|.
CASSILQGSSYNEQFF
TGTGCCAGTAGTATTCTACAGGGGAGCTCCTACAATGAGCAGTTCTTC
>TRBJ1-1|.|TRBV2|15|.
CASIVGSRVNTEAFF
TGTGCCAGCATAGTAGGGAGCCGAGTGAACACTGAAGCTTTCTTT
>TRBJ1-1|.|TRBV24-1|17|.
CATSDSATVGKNTEAFF
TGTGCCACCAGTGATTCGGCGACAGTTGGTAAGAACACTGAAGCTTTCTTT